A selection of T cell receptor beta chains follows, all from one sample in a study of identical twins. TCRdb independently ran MiXCR on the 5' RACE reads; one entry per CDR3 protein. The table has roughly 750,000 distinct CDR3 sequences, roughly 20% seen once. The same data also contributed to another study, on T cells expressing NK-cell markers.

Sequencing was carried out using PBMCs. The receptors shown here come from a woman between 18 and 29 years old in good health. Each CDR3 is given with its conserved first and last residue.

V gene,CDR3 protein
TRBV11-2,CASSLGPGLYNEQFF
TRBV7-6,CASSLVAADNEQFF
TRBV6-1,CASREAGGPYNEQFF
TRBV20-1,CSAREAGNYGYTF
TRBV20-1,CSASDRGGNTEAFF
TRBV11-2,CASSLERQGSSPFHF
TRBV7-9,CASSPAGRGGSYEQYF
TRBV10-3,CAIQQAVGDTQYF
TRBV5-6,CASSPRQAPYNEQFF
TRBV5-1,CASSADRAREDTQYF
TRBV20-1,CSATWYNEQFF
TRBV14,CASSPGVVVPDTQYF
TRBV21-1,CASGHLGYSNQPQHF
TRBV29-1,CSVERQKIINNEQFF
TRBV5-1,CASNKEGLDTEAFF
TRBV20-1,CSARGNLVSF
TRBV4-3,CASSHPGSNEQYF
TRBV12-3/TRBV12-4,CASSLSGRASVGELFF
TRBV6-1,CASSVRASGNTEAFF
TRBV12-3/TRBV12-4,CASSFGFPGTGSYEQYF
TRBV20-1,CSARIGLAGFQETQYF
TRBV7-9,CASSLNNGISDEQYF
TRBV7-3,CASSPNPYQETQYF
TRBV20-1,CSATLRDYEQYF
TRBV19,CASKFADGETQYF
TRBV11-2,CASSFTDSSYEQYF
TRBV2,CASSAGNTQYF
TRBV5-1,CASSSGTRTGGEQFF
TRBV12-3/TRBV12-4,CASVGLAGGPGEQYF
TRBV3-1,CASSTGTPEAFF
TRBV9,CASSGEGKAGGPSGEQFF
TRBV10-3,CAITGGSEQYF
TRBV6-2/TRBV6-3,CASVLAVSYEQYF
TRBV20-1,CSARDWTENSPLHF
TRBV20-1,CSAVEREAPYEQYF
TRBV9,CASSVEGGGGLYEQYF
TRBV25-1,CAGAAGDTQYF
TRBV9,CASSVSWGDTDTQYF
TRBV20-1,CASVGLAAYEQYF
TRBV12-3/TRBV12-4,CASRVAGGPHNEQFF
TRBV4-3,CASSQEPSGANVLTF
TRBV2,CAGEGTSSNEQYF
TRBV3-2,CAFSSRLAVTQNTGELFF